The 7 T cell receptor beta chains below all came from one sample that was sequenced in a study of blood T cell repertoires in COVID-19. Measured with immunoSEQ multiplex PCR; TCRdb has only the in-frame clones, and not every one. Among under 200,000 clones listed, roughly 84% were seen once. The sample comprised peripheral blood. These receptors were taken from a woman between 55 and 75 years old with COVID-19, enrolled during active disease.

The rearrangement links TRBV2 to TRBJ2-1; 9 bases are a match to TRBD2. This CDR3 contains 14 residues. Germline trimming cut 5 bases from V and 6 bases from J; bases unmatched to any gene: 5. Looked up from germline, CDR1 is SNHLY and CDR2 is FYNNEI. CDR3 sequence (DNA): TGTGCCAGCAGTACGGGACTAGCCGGCAATGAGCAGTTCTTC. Translated, it gives CASSTGLAGNEQFF.

The chain is built from TRBV19 and TRBJ1-2; tentative D call: TRBD1 (5 bases). The CDR3 consists of 15 residues. Germline V gives CDR1 LNHDA, CDR2 SQIVND (reference sequence). The V gene lost 7 bases and the J gene lost 2 bases, with 17 bases spanning the gap. Here the CDR3 DNA reads TGTGCCAGTAACATCGACGGAGGGGCAAACTATGGCTACACCTTC. It is translated as CASNIDGGANYGYTF. The variable domain in full, with the rest retrieved from reference TRBV19 and TRBJ1-2, is DGGITQSPKYLFRKEGQNVTLSCEQNLNHDAMYWYRQDPGQGLRLIYYSQIVNDFQKGDIAEGYSVSREKKESFPLTVTSAQKNPTAFYLCASNIDGGANYGYTFGSGTRLTVV.

The chain links TRBV5-1 to TRBJ2-2; tentative D call: TRBD2 (6 bases). This CDR3 is 16 amino acids long. Germline CDR1 and CDR2: SGHRS and YFSETQ. Trimming pared 4 bases from V and 4 bases from J, leaving 17 bases between. This chain's CDR3 is CASSPDGGPGTGELFF. The CDR3 bases are TGCGCCAGCAGCCCCGACGGGGGACCGGGCACCGGGGAGCTGTTTTTT.

This chain connects TRBV5-5 to TRBJ2-1; 12 bases agree with TRBD2. The CDR3 has 17 amino acids. The germline CDR1 and CDR2 sequences are SGHKS and YYEKEE (reference sequence). V was pared by 1 base and J by 0 bases, with 2 bases of the junction left unmatched. CDR3 bases: TGTGCCAGCAGCTTGAGACTAGCGGGGGCCTCCTACAATGAGCAGTTCTTC. Translated, it gives CASSLRLAGASYNEQFF. The full variable domain, with the rest looked up from reference TRBV5-5 and TRBJ2-1, is DAGVTQSPTHLIKTRGQQVTLRCSPISGHKSVSWYQQVLGQGPQFIFQYYEKEERGRGNFPDRFSARQFPNYSSELNVNALLLGDSALYLCASSLRLAGASYNEQFFGPGTRLTVL.

The chain uses TRBV6-5 and TRBJ2-1, with 14 bases fitting TRBD2. From germline, CDR1 is MNHEY and CDR2 SVGAGI. This CDR3 has 15 residues. The J segment lost 9 bases and the V segment lost 10 bases, leaving 11 bases of the junction unmatched. In nucleotides, the CDR3 is TGTGCCACCTCTCGCGGGACTAGCGGGAGAGGTGAGCAGTTCTTC. Amino acid sequence: CATSRGTSGRGEQFF.

The chain recombines TRBV6-5 with TRBJ1-6, with D perhaps TRBD1 (5 bases). The CDR3 length is 14 residues. Germline values: CDR1 MNHEY, CDR2 SVGAGI. Deletions cut 6 bases from V and 10 bases from J, with 16 bases between. CDR3 loop: CASRLGGGVSPLHF. For the CDR3, the DNA is TGTGCCAGCAGGCTGGGTGGGGGGGTCTCACCCCTCCACTTT.

The chain has TRBV3-1 (or the pseudogene TRBV3-2) and TRBJ1-1; 10 positions agree with TRBD1. Germline V gene sequence: CDR1 LGHDT, CDR2 YNNKEL (reference sequence). The J segment lost 7 bases and the V segment lost 1 base, leaving 6 bases of the junction unmatched. CDR3 length equals 15 residues. The CDR3 reads CASSQGTGGRVEAFF. CDR3 nucleotide sequence: TGTGCCAGCAGCCAAGGGACAGGGGGAAGGGTTGAAGCTTTCTTT.